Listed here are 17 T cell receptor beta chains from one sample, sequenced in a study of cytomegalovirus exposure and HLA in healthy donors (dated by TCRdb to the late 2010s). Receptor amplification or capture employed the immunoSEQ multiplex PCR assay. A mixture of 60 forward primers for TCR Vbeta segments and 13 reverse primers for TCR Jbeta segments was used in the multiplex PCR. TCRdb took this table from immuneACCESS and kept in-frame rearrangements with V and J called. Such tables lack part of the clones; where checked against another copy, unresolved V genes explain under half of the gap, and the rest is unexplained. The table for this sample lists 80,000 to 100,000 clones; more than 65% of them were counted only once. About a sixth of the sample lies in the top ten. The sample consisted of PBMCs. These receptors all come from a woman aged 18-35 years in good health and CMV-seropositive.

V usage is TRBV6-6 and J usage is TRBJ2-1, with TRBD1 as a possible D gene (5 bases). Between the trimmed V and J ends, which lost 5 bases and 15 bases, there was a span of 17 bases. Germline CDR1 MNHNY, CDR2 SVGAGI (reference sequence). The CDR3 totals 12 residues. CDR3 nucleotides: TGTGCCAGCAGTACCCCCGCAGGGTTACGGTTCTTC. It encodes CASSTPAGLRFF.

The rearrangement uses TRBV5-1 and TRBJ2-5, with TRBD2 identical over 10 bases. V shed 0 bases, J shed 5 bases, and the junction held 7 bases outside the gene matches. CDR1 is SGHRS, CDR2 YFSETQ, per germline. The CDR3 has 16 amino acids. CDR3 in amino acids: CASSLEPAGGWETQYF. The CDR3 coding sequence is TGCGCCAGCAGCTTGGAGCCAGCGGGAGGGTGGGAGACCCAGTACTTC.

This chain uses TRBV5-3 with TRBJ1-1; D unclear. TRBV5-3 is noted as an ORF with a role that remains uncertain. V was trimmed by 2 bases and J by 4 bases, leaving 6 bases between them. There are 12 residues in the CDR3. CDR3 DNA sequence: TGTGCCAGAAGCTTATGGAGCACTGAAGCTTTCTTT. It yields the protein CARSLWSTEAFF.

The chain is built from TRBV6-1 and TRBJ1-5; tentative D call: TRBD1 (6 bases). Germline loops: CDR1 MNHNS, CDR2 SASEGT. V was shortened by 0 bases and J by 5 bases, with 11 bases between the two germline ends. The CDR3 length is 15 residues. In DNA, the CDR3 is TGTGCCAGCAGTGAAGCAGGGGGGGGCTATCAGCCCCAGCATTTT. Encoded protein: CASSEAGGGYQPQHF.

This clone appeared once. CDR3 in amino acids: CASRLSGTPMDNEQFF. CDR3 nucleotide sequence: TGTGCCAGCAGACTCTCCGGGACTCCCATGGACAATGAGCAGTTCTTC. The chain couples TRBV2 to TRBJ2-1; possible D gene TRBD2, 6 bases. CDR1 is SNHLY and CDR2 is FYNNEI in the germline V gene. CDR3 length: 16 residues. The V and J ends lost 6 bases and 5 bases respectively, with 20 bases between them.

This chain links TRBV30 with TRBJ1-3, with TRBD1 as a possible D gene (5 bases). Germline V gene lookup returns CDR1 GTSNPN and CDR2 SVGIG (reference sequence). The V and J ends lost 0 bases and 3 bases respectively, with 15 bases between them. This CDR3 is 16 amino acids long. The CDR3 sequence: CAWSVRIGAGGNTIYF. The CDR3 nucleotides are TGTGCCTGGAGTGTACGAATTGGGGCAGGTGGAAACACCATATATTTT.

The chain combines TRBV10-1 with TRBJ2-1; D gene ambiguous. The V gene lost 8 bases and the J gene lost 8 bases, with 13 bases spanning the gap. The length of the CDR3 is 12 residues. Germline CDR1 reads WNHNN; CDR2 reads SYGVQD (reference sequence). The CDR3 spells CASPSFEDEQFF. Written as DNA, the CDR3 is TGCGCCAGCCCATCGTTTGAGGATGAGCAGTTCTTC.

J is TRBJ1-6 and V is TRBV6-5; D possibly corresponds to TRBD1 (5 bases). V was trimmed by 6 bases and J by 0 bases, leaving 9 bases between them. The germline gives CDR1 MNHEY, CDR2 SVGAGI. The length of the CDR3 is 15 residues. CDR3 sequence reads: CASRTVGSYNSPLHF. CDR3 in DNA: TGTGCCAGCAGGACAGTTGGCTCCTATAATTCACCCCTCCACTTT.

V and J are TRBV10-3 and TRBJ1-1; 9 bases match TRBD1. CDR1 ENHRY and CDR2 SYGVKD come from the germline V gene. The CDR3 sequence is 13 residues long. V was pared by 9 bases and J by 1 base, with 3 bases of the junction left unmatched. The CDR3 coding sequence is TGTGCCATTAGGGACAGGGCGAACACTGAAGCTTTCTTT. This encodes CAIRDRANTEAFF.

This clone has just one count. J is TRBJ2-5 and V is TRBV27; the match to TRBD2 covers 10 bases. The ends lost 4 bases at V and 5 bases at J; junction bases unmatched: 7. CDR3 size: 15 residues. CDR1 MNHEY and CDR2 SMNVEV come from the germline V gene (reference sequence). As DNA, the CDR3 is TGTGCCAGCAGTTCCAAGCGGGGGGGAGGCGAGACCCAGTACTTC. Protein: CASSSKRGGGETQYF.

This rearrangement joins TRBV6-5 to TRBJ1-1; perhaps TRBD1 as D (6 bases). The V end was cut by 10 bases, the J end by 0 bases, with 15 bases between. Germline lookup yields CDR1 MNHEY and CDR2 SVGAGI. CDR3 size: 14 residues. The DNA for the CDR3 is TGTGCCACCCTAACAGGGCCCATGAACACTGAAGCTTTCTTT. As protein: CATLTGPMNTEAFF.

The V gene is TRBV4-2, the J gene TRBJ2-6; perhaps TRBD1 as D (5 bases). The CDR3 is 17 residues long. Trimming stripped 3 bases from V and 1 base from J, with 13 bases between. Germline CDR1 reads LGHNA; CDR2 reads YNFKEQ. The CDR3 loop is CASSQSPRASGANVLTF. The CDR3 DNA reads TGTGCCAGCAGCCAGTCCCCCAGGGCGTCTGGGGCCAACGTCCTGACTTTC.

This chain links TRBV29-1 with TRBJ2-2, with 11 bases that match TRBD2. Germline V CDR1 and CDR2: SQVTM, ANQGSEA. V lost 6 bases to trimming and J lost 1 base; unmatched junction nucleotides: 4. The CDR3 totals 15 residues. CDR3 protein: CSVAGTSGNTGELFF. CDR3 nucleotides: TGCAGCGTGGCCGGGACTAGCGGGAACACCGGGGAGCTGTTTTTT.

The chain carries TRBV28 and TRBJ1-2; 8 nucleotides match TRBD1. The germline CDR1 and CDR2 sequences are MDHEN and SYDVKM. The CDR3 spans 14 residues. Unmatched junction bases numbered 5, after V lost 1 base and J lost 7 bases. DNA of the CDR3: TGTGCCAGCAGTTTATCCCAAACAGGGGGTGGCTACACCTTC. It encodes CASSLSQTGGGYTF.

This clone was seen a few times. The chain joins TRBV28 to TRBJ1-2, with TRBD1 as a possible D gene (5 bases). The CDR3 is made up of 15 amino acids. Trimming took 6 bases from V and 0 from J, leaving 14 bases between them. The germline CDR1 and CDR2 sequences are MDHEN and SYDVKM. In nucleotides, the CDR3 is TGTGCCAGCAGCTTTCCGGAAGGGGCTAACTATGGCTACACCTTC. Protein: CASSFPEGANYGYTF.

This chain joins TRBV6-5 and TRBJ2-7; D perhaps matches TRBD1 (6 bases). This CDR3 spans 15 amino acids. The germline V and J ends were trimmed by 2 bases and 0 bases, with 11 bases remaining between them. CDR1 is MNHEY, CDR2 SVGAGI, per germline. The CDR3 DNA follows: TGTGCCAGCAGTTACGACAGGACTCACTCCTACGAGCAGTACTTC. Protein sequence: CASSYDRTHSYEQYF.

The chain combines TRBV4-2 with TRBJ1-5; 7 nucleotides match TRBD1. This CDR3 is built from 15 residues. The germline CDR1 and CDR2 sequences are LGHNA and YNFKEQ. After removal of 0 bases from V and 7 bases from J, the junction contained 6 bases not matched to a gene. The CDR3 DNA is TGTGCCAGCAGCCAAGAGAAACAGGGGTTCCAGCCCCAGCATTTT. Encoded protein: CASSQEKQGFQPQHF.